This T cell receptor beta chain was obtained from a study of blood T cells in healthy people across ages. CDR3 length: 16 residues. Germline-derived CDR1 and CDR2 are MNHEY and SVGEGT. With 4 bases removed from V and 0 bases from J, the gap between germline ends came to 10 bases. The donors, aged about 6 to 95, were healthy Caucasians from Russia. PCR was performed a second time for 7 to 11 cycles using a sample-barcoded 5' primer and a J-beta primer mix. Every sample returned 2.5 million or more CDR3-containing paired-end reads. TCRdb re-derived calls from the 5' RACE reads in MiXCR, one entry per CDR3 protein. The table has approximately 880,000 distinct CDR3 sequences, 45% to 50% seen once; the top ten hold around 15%.

The sample comprised blood. The TCR sequence derives from a man aged 30 to 45 in good health. The chain links TRBV6-2 or TRBV6-3 to TRBJ1-6; D not resolved. CDR3 coding DNA: TGTGCCAGCAGTTGGAGTGGAAGCTCCTATAATTCACCCCTCCACTTT. Its translation is CASSWSGSSYNSPLHF.